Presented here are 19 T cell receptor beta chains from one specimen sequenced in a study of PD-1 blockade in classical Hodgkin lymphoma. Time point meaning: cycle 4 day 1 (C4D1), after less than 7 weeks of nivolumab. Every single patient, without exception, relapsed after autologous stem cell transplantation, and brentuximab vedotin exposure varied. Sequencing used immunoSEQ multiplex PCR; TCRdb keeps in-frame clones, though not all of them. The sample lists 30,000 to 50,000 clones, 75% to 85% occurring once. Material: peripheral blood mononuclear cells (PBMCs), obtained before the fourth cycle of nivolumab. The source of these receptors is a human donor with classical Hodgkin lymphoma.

CDR3: CASSIPGELFF. As DNA, the CDR3 is TGTGCCAGTAGTATACCCGGGGAGCTGTTTTTT. The chain couples TRBV19 to TRBJ2-2, with unresolved D. The CDR3 consists of 11 residues. V gave up 2 bases and J gave up 6 bases, with 1 base separating them. In germline, CDR1 is LNHDA, CDR2 SQIVND (reference sequence).

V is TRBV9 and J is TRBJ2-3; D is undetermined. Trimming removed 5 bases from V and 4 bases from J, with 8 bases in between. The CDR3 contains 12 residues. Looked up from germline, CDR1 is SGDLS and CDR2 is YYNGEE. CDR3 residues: CASRGTADTQYF. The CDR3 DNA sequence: TGTGCCAGCAGGGGTACCGCAGATACGCAGTATTTT.

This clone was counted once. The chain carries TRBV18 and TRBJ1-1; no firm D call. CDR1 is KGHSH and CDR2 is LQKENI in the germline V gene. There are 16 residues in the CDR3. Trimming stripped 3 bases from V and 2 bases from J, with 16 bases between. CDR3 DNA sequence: TGTGCCAGCTCACCTGAAGTTTGGGCAATCAACACTGAAGCTTTCTTT. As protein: CASSPEVWAINTEAFF.

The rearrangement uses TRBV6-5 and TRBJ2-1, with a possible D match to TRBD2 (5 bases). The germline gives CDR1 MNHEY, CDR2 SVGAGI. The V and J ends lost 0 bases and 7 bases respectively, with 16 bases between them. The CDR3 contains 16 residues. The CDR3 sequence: CASSYSPGPTGNEQFF. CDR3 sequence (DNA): TGTGCCAGCAGTTACTCCCCGGGCCCCACGGGGAATGAGCAGTTCTTC.

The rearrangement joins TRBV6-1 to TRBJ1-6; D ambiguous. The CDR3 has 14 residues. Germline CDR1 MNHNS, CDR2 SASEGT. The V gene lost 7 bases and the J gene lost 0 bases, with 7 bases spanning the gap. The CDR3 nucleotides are TGTGCCAGCACTCAAAGCTCCTATAATTCACCCCTCCACTTT. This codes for CASTQSSYNSPLHF.

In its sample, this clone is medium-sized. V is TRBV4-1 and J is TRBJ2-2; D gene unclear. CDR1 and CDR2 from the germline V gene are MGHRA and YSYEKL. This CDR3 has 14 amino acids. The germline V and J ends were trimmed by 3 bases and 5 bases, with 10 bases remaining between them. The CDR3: CASSHGWNTGELFF. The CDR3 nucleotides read TGCGCCAGCAGCCACGGGTGGAATACCGGGGAGCTGTTTTTT.

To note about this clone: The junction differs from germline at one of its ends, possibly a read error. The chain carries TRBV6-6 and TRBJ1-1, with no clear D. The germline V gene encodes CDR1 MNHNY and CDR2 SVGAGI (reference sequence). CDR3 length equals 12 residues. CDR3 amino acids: CASSYFLREKNF. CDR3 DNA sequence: TGTGCCAGCAGTTACTTCCTAAGGGAGAAAAACTTT.

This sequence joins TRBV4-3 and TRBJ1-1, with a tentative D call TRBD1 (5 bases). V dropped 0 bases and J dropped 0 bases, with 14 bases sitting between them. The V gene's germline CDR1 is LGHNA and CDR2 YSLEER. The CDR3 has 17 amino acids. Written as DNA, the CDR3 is TGCGCCAGCAGCCAAGATAGTCGGGGCGCAATGAACACTGAAGCTTTCTTT. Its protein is CASSQDSRGAMNTEAFF.

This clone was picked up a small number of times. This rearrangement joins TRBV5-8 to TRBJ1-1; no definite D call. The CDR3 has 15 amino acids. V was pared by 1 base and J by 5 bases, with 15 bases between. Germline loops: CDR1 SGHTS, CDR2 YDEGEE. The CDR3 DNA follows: TGTGCCAGCAGCTTGCGACCCCCCGGGCGGACTGAAGCTTTCTTT. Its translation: CASSLRPPGRTEAFF.

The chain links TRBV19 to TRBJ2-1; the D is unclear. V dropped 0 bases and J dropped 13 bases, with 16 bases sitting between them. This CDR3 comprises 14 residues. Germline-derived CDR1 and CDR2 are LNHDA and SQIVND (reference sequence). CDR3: CASSIDLFGQVQFF. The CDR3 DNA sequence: TGTGCCAGTAGTATAGATCTATTCGGGCAGGTCCAGTTCTTC.

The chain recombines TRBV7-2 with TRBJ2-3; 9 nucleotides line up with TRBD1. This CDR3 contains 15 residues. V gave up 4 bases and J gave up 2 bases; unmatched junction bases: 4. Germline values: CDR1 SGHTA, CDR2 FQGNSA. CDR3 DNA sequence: TGTGCCAGCAGCTCCTGGACAGGGGCCACAGATACGCAGTATTTT. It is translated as CASSSWTGATDTQYF.

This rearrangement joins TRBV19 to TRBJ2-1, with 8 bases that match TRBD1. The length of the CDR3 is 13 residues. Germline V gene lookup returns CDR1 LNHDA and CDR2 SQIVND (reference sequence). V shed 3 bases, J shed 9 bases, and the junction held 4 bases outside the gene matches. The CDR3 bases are TGTGCCAGTAGTATCGACAGGGGAACTGAGCAGTTCTTC. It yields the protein CASSIDRGTEQFF.

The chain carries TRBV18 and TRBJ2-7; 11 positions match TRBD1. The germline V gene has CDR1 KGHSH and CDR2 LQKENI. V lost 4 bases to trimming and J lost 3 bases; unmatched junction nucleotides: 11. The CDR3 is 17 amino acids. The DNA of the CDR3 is TGTGCCAGCTCACGGACCGTAGGGACAGGGGGTGACTACGAGCAGTACTTC. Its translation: CASSRTVGTGGDYEQYF.

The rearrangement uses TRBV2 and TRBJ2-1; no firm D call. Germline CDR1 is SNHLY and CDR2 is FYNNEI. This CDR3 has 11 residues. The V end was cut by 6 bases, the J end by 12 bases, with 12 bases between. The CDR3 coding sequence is TGTGCCAGCAGCGTAGAAATTCGGCAGTTCTTC. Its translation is CASSVEIRQFF.

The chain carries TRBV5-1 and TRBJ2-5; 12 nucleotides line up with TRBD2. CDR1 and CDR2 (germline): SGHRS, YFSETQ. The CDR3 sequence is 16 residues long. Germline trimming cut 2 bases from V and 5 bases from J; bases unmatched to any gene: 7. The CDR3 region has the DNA TGCGCCAGCAGCTTAGGTCTAGCGGGGGGGCTGGAGACCCAGTACTTC. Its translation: CASSLGLAGGLETQYF. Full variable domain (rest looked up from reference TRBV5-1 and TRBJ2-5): KAGVTQTPRYLIKTRGQQVTLSCSPISGHRSVSWYQQTPGQGLQFLFEYFSETQRNKGNFPGRFSGRQFSNSRSEMNVSTLELGDSALYLCASSLGLAGGLETQYFGPGTRLLVL.

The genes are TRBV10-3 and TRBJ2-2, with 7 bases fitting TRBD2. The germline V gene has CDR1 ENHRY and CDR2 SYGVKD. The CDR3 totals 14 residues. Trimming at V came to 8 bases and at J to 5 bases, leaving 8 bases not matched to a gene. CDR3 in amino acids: CAIQTSSVTGELFF. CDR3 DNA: TGTGCCATCCAGACTAGCTCAGTAACCGGGGAGCTGTTTTTT.

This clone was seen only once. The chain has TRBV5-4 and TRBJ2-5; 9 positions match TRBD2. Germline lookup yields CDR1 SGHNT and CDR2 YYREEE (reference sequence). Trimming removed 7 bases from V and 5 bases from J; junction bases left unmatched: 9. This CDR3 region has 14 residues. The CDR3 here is CASARRAGGETQYF. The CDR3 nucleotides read TGTGCCAGCGCGCGTCGGGCGGGGGGGGAGACCCAGTACTTC.

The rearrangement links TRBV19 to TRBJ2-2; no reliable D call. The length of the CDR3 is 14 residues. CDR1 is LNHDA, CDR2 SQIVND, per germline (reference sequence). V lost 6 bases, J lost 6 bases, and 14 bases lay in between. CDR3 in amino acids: CASSKRIGPGELFF. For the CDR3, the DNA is TGTGCCAGTAGCAAAAGGATAGGGCCCGGGGAGCTGTTTTTT.

The CDR3 DNA is TGTGCCAGCAGCTCCCAGTGGGCGGGATCCGGCACTGAAGCTTTCTTT. It yields the protein CASSSQWAGSGTEAFF. This sequence joins TRBV28 and TRBJ1-1; unclear D gene. The CDR3 loop spans 16 amino acids. V lost 6 bases and J lost 4, with 21 bases in between. Germline assignment: CDR1 MDHEN and CDR2 SYDVKM.